Presented here are 14 T cell receptor beta chains from one specimen sequenced in a study of Ad26.COV2.S vaccination and SARS-CoV-2 variants. Here immunoSEQ multiplex PCR was the method, and the copy in TCRdb shows in-frame clones only, minus some. This sample has 450,000 to 550,000 clones, with 70% to 90% found just once. Treatment: over 15 received Ad26.COV2.S at low or high dose, single or two shots; five or six received placebo; per-sample allocation not given. Sampling occurred on day 63 after the first vaccine or placebo injection. The starting material was peripheral blood, obtained in a trial of Ad26.COV2.S vaccine versus placebo. These receptor sequences come from a person aged 18-60 years who received the Ad26.COV2.S COVID-19 vaccine or a placebo.

The chain combines TRBV29-1 with TRBJ2-5; maybe TRBD2 (5 bases). Germline V gives CDR1 SQVTM, CDR2 ANQGSEA. Between the trimmed V and J ends, which lost 3 bases and 3 bases, there was a span of 8 bases. This CDR3 is built from 12 residues. CDR3: CSVDPGKETQYF. The CDR3 coding sequence is TGCAGCGTTGACCCGGGGAAAGAGACCCAGTACTTC.

V is TRBV28 and J is TRBJ2-7; no clear D. V lost 5 bases and J 3 bases, leaving 20 bases between the germline ends. This CDR3 region has 16 residues. CDR1 MDHEN and CDR2 SYDVKM come from the germline V gene. CDR3 coding DNA: TGTGCCAGCAGTAATACGGTCAGCCAACCCAACTACGAGCAGTACTTC. This encodes CASSNTVSQPNYEQYF.

The chain joins TRBV7-9 to TRBJ2-2; TRBD2 matches at 11 bases. This CDR3 contains 16 residues. Germline loops: CDR1 SEHNR, CDR2 FQNEAQ (reference sequence). V trimming: 5 bases; J trimming: 6 bases; junction bases outside the gene matches: 8. Written as DNA, the CDR3 is TGTGCCAGCAGCCCTCGGCTAGCGGGAGGAGCCGGGGAGCTGTTTTTT. Protein: CASSPRLAGGAGELFF.

The rearrangement uses TRBV18 and TRBJ2-5; D is undetermined. This CDR3 region has 11 residues. Germline V gene data show CDR1 as KGHSH and CDR2 as LQKENI. V was cut by 6 bases and J by 5 bases, with 7 bases left in between. CDR3 DNA sequence: TGTGCCAGCTCTTCCTCGGAGACCCAGTACTTC. It encodes CASSSSETQYF.

The J gene is TRBJ2-1, the V gene TRBV27, with 10 bases fitting TRBD2. The V gene end was trimmed by 5 bases and the J gene end by 5 bases; junction bases not matched to a gene: 9. Germline CDR1 and CDR2: MNHEY and SMNVEV (reference sequence). The CDR3 loop spans 16 amino acids. The CDR3 region has the DNA TGTGCCAGCAGTCAACCGGGACTAGCGAAAGACAATGAGCAGTTCTTC. Residues: CASSQPGLAKDNEQFF.

V usage is TRBV9 and J usage is TRBJ1-5; D is uncertain. This CDR3 contains 13 residues. Germline values: CDR1 SGDLS, CDR2 YYNGEE. V was cut by 0 bases and J by 7 bases, with 8 bases left in between. CDR3 sequence: CASSVEAGQPQHF. As DNA, the CDR3 is TGTGCCAGCAGCGTAGAGGCGGGCCAGCCCCAGCATTTT.

CDR3 in amino acids: CAISDPQTPRGLNEQFF. The CDR3 DNA reads as TGTGCCATCAGTGACCCCCAGACACCAAGGGGGCTCAATGAGCAGTTCTTC. The chain is built from TRBV10-3 and TRBJ2-1; 7 bases align to TRBD1. The CDR3 is made up of 17 amino acids. V lost 3 bases and J lost 6; bases outside the gene matches: 14. Germline CDR1 is ENHRY and CDR2 is SYGVKD.

The V and J genes are TRBV20-1 and TRBJ2-5; D remains unclear. Germline CDR1 DFQATT, CDR2 SNEGSKA (reference sequence). With 3 bases removed from V and 4 bases from J, the gap between germline ends came to 6 bases. The CDR3 runs to 11 residues. CDR3 in DNA: TGCAGTGCTAGTGTCATAGAGACCCAGTACTTC. Its protein product is CSASVIETQYF.

The chain carries TRBV9 and TRBJ2-2; TRBD1 or TRBD2 may be the D gene (5 bases each). V was shortened by 2 bases and J by 6 bases, with 8 bases between the two germline ends. CDR1 and CDR2 (germline): SGDLS, YYNGEE. The CDR3 consists of 13 residues. The CDR3 is CASSVWGSGELFF. The CDR3 nucleotides read TGTGCCAGCAGCGTCTGGGGGTCCGGGGAGCTGTTTTTT. Supplemented by reference TRBV9 and TRBJ2-2, the full variable domain reads DSGVTQTPKHLITATGQRVTLRCSPRSGDLSVYWYQQSLDQGLQFLIQYYNGEERAKGNILERFSAQQFPDLHSELNLSSLELGDSALYFCASSVWGSGELFFGEGSRLTVL.

J is TRBJ2-2 and V is TRBV4-1, with 13 bases that match TRBD2. With 4 bases clipped from V and 9 bases from J, the junction kept 11 bases outside the gene matches. Germline-derived CDR1 and CDR2 are MGHRA and YSYEKL. CDR3 length: 17 amino acids. CDR3 sequence reads: CASSRSAGTSGTWELFF. The DNA for the CDR3 is TGCGCCAGCAGCCGAAGCGCCGGGACTAGCGGGACTTGGGAGCTGTTTTTT.

The chain employs TRBV6-5 and TRBJ2-7; 7 nucleotides align to TRBD1. The germline V gene encodes CDR1 MNHEY and CDR2 SVGAGI. With 4 bases clipped from V and 3 bases from J, the junction kept 9 bases outside the gene matches. This CDR3 contains 15 residues. The CDR3 here is CASSFGGDRDYEQYF. The CDR3 nucleotides read TGTGCCAGCAGTTTTGGGGGTGACAGGGACTACGAGCAGTACTTC.

The chain is built from TRBV7-9 and TRBJ1-1, with D unclear. V was trimmed by 1 base and J by 4 bases, leaving 4 bases between them. There are 12 residues in the CDR3. Germline-derived CDR1 and CDR2 are SEHNR and FQNEAQ (reference sequence). The CDR3, as DNA: TGTGCCAGCAGCTTAGTCAGCACTGAAGCTTTCTTT. Amino acid sequence: CASSLVSTEAFF. Complete variable domain (other parts from reference TRBV7-9 and TRBJ1-1): DTGVSQNPRHKITKRGQNVTFRCDPISEHNRLYWYRQTLGQGPEFLTYFQNEAQLEKSRLLSDRFSAERPKGSFSTLEIQRTEQGDSAMYLCASSLVSTEAFFGQGTRLTVV.

This chain joins TRBV25-1 and TRBJ2-1; D remains unclear. V was pared by 4 bases and J by 8 bases, with 6 bases between. This CDR3 region has 11 residues. Germline V gene lookup returns CDR1 MGHDK and CDR2 SYGVNS. The CDR3 spells CASSGLDEQFF. CDR3 sequence (DNA): TGTGCCAGCAGTGGACTCGATGAGCAGTTCTTC. The variable domain in full, with the rest retrieved from reference TRBV25-1 and TRBJ2-1, is EADIYQTPRYLVIGTGKKITLECSQTMGHDKMYWYQQDPGMELHLIHYSYGVNSTEKGDLSSESTVSRIRTEHFPLTLESARPSHTSQYLCASSGLDEQFFGPGTRLTVL.

This chain joins TRBV5-1 and TRBJ2-3; D is unresolved. Looked up from germline, CDR1 is SGHRS and CDR2 is YFSETQ. The length of the CDR3 is 13 residues. Trimming shortened V by 4 bases and J by 4 bases, and 10 bases separated the two germline ends. CDR3 coding DNA: TGCGCCAGCAGCCTAAGACTGCCAGATACGCAGTATTTT. It specifies CASSLRLPDTQYF.